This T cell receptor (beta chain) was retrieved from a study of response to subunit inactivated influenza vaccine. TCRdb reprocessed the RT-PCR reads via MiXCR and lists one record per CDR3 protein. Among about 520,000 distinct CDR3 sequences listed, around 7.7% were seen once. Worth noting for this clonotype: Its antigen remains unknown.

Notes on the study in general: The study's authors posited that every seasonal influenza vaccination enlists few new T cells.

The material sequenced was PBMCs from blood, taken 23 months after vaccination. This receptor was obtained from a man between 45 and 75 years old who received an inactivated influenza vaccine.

CDR3 sequence (DNA): TGTGCCAGCAGTTTAAGGCTCACAGAGAGGGATGAGCAGTTCTTC. It encodes CASSLRLTERDEQFF. This rearrangement joins TRBV28 to TRBJ2-1, with D perhaps TRBD2 (5 bases). The CDR3 covers 15 residues. V was shortened by 2 bases and J by 8 bases, with 16 bases between the two germline ends. The germline V gene has CDR1 MDHEN and CDR2 SYDVKM.